This TCR beta chain emerged from a study of cytomegalovirus exposure and HLA in healthy donors. Overall study results and limits: V- and J-gene trimming in TCR beta was tied to a missense DCLRE1C variant by an analysis performed later.

On this clone itself: Its antigen is unidentified.

Use of 60 Vbeta and 13 Jbeta primers characterized the PCR. Profiling relied on immunoSEQ multiplex PCR, and the TCRdb table lists in-frame clones only, not all of them. This sample has 95,000 to 150,000 clones, with 75% to 90% found just once. CDR1 is SGHRS and CDR2 is YFSETQ in the germline V gene. V trimming: 0 bases; J trimming: 2 bases; junction bases outside the gene matches: 8. CDR3 length: 19 amino acids. The material sequenced was PBMCs. This clonotype originated in a man aged 25 to 45 in good health and CMV-seronegative. V gene TRBV5-1 combines with J gene TRBJ1-6, with 10 bases lining up with TRBD1. CDR3 nucleotide sequence: TGCGCCAGCAGCTTGGGACAGGGGGCACGAACTACCTATAATTCACCCCTCCACTTT. Amino acids: CASSLGQGARTTYNSPLHF.